The 26 T cell receptor beta chains in this list originate from one sample, sequenced in a study of immune heterogeneity within non-small cell lung tumors. Bulk tumor genomic DNA served as template, at around 600 ng per sample. Multiple widely separated biopsies were taken from each primary tumor at surgery. Patients underwent curative surgery for untreated, newly diagnosed non-small cell lung cancer. Multiplex PCR amplified TCR beta CDR3 with 32 V and 13 J primers. One entry per CDR3 protein, called by TCRdb with MiXCR from the multiplex PCR reads. The sample carries tens of thousands of distinct CDR3 sequences, 25% to 30% recorded once. The material sequenced was lung tumor tissue. The receptors come from a man aged 40-55 years with non-small cell lung cancer.

This clonotype was detected only a few times. The rearrangement joins TRBV3-1 to TRBJ1-1; perhaps TRBD1 as D (5 bases). Looked up from germline, CDR1 is LGHDT and CDR2 is YNNKEL (reference sequence). V was clipped by 4 bases and J by 11 bases, with 14 bases between them. The CDR3 is 12 residues long. The CDR3, as DNA: TGTGCCAGCAGCCCCGGCGCAGGGAAGGCTTTCTTT. Its translation: CASSPGAGKAFF.

The V gene is TRBV5-1, the J gene TRBJ1-6; D gene ambiguous. This CDR3 contains 14 residues. V dropped 0 bases and J dropped 7 bases, with 8 bases sitting between them. CDR1 and CDR2 (germline): SGHRS, YFSETQ. DNA for the CDR3: TGCGCCAGCAGCTTGGATAACGGAAATTCACCCCTCCACTTT. It is translated as CASSLDNGNSPLHF.

This clonotype showed up just a few times. This sequence joins TRBV29-1 and TRBJ1-1; maybe TRBD1 (5 bases). Looked up from germline, CDR1 is SQVTM and CDR2 is ANQGSEA. The CDR3 totals 13 residues. V was shortened by 7 bases and J by 4 bases, with 16 bases between the two germline ends. CDR3 nucleotide sequence: TGCAGCGGCGGGGACGGGGGGGGCACTGAAGCTTTCTTT. It codes for CSGGDGGGTEAFF.

Points on this clonotype: An end of the junction does not agree with germline; a read error may underlie this. This sequence joins TRBV3-1 and TRBJ2-2, with 8 positions matching TRBD1. The CDR3 runs 17 residues. Germline V lookup: CDR1 LGHDT, CDR2 YNNKEL (reference sequence). CDR3 DNA: TGTTCCAGCAGCCAAGAACGACAGGGGTGGGACACCGGGGAGCTGTTTTTT. It specifies CSSSQERQGWDTGELFF.

There are many counts of this clonotype. This sequence joins TRBV5-5 and TRBJ2-7, with 10 bases that match TRBD2. This CDR3 region has 16 residues. CDR1 and CDR2 from the germline V gene are SGHKS and YYEKEE (reference sequence). J gave up 0 bases and V 0 bases, and 3 bases lay outside the gene matches. CDR3 DNA sequence: TGTGCCAGCAGCTTGGCCCCTAGCGGGAGCTCCTACGAGCAGTACTTC. Encoded protein: CASSLAPSGSSYEQYF.

This clonotype was detected only a few times. J is TRBJ1-5 and V is TRBV20-1; unclear D gene. Germline loops: CDR1 DFQATT, CDR2 SNEGSKA (reference sequence). Trimming stripped 5 bases from V and 9 bases from J, with 17 bases between. CDR3 length equals 13 residues. The chain's CDR3 is CSALRAGDGPQHF. The CDR3 DNA reads as TGCAGTGCTTTGCGGGCCGGGGATGGGCCCCAGCATTTT.

The genes are TRBV4-1 and TRBJ2-2, with a possible D match to TRBD2 (6 bases). Trimming took 1 base from V and 6 from J, leaving 12 bases between them. The length of the CDR3 is 15 residues. Germline V gene lookup returns CDR1 MGHRA and CDR2 YSYEKL. This CDR3 is CASSQVVAGPGELFF. The CDR3 region has the DNA TGCGCCAGCAGCCAAGTCGTGGCGGGACCCGGGGAGCTGTTTTTT.

This clonotype was counted between two and nine times. V usage is TRBV9 and J usage is TRBJ1-1; D call uncertain. With 4 bases removed from V and 7 bases from J, the gap between germline ends came to 8 bases. CDR1 SGDLS and CDR2 YYNGEE come from the germline V gene. This CDR3 is 11 amino acids long. This chain's CDR3 is CASSSLDEAFF. The CDR3 DNA is TGTGCCAGCAGCTCTTTGGATGAAGCTTTCTTT.

This chain links TRBV28 with TRBJ2-7, with 9 bases fitting TRBD2. V gave up 7 bases and J gave up 0 bases; unmatched junction bases: 4. The CDR3 loop spans 14 amino acids. Germline V lookup: CDR1 MDHEN, CDR2 SYDVKM. The CDR3 nucleotides are TGTGCCAGCATTTATAGCGGGAGCTCCTACGAGCAGTACTTC. Its translation: CASIYSGSSYEQYF.

In regard to this clonotype: Given a much more abundant clone one base away, this may be a read error. The chain employs TRBV20-1 and TRBJ2-7, with TRBD2 identical over 9 bases. The junction had 6 bases not matched to a gene; V was cut back by 4 bases and J by 2 bases. The CDR3 length is 14 residues. Germline assignment: CDR1 DFQATT and CDR2 SNEGSKA (reference sequence). The CDR3 DNA reads as TGCAGTGCTATACCTAGCGGGGCCCCCTACGAGCAGTACTTC. Translating it yields CSAIPSGAPYEQYF.

This clonotype was detected ten times or more. The chain couples TRBV20-1 to TRBJ2-7, with unresolved D. This CDR3 comprises 12 residues. With 4 bases removed from V and 3 bases from J, the gap between germline ends came to 10 bases. CDR1 is DFQATT, CDR2 SNEGSKA, per germline (reference sequence). The CDR3 loop reads CSAIRENYEQYF. The CDR3 DNA reads TGCAGTGCTATCCGCGAGAACTACGAGCAGTACTTC.

This clonotype was counted ten times or more. V is TRBV9 and J is TRBJ1-1; D ambiguous. V lost 0 bases, J lost 2 bases, and 5 bases lay in between. Looked up from germline, CDR1 is SGDLS and CDR2 is YYNGEE. The CDR3 contains 13 residues. CDR3 loop: CASSVDSNTEAFF. As DNA, the CDR3 is TGTGCCAGCAGCGTAGACAGTAACACTGAAGCTTTCTTT. The full variable domain, with the rest looked up from reference TRBV9 and TRBJ1-1, is DSGVTQTPKHLITATGQRVTLRCSPRSGDLSVYWYQQSLDQGLQFLIQYYNGEERAKGNILERFSAQQFPDLHSELNLSSLELGDSALYFCASSVDSNTEAFFGQGTRLTVV.

The table lists this clonotype with many counts. The genes are TRBV7-2 and TRBJ2-1; D might be TRBD2 (6 bases). The V end was cut by 5 bases, the J end by 9 bases, with 14 bases between. The CDR3 is 13 amino acids. Germline V CDR1 and CDR2: SGHTA, FQGNSA. CDR3 DNA: TGTGCCAGCAGCCCCGGGGGAGAGGTTGAGCAGTTCTTC. Translating gives CASSPGGEVEQFF.

This clonotype was found many times. The V and J genes are TRBV10-1 and TRBJ2-7, with TRBD1 identical over 7 bases. V gave up 5 bases and J gave up 2 bases; unmatched junction bases: 6. This CDR3 has 14 amino acids. From germline, CDR1 is WNHNN and CDR2 SYGVQD (reference sequence). CDR3 in DNA: TGCGCCAGCAGTACACAGGGGTTAGCCTACGAGCAGTACTTC. This gives the protein CASSTQGLAYEQYF.

This clonotype has at least ten counts. V gene TRBV6-2 or TRBV6-3 combines with J gene TRBJ2-2; 12 bases map to TRBD2. This CDR3 has 17 amino acids. CDR1 and CDR2 (germline): MNHEY, SVGEGT. The V segment lost 0 bases and the J segment 4 bases; nucleotides outside the gene matches: 3. Here the CDR3 reads CASSYSGLAGPTGELFF. As DNA, the CDR3 is TGTGCCAGCAGTTACTCAGGACTAGCGGGGCCCACCGGGGAGCTGTTTTTT.

This clonotype has only a few counts. CDR3 coding DNA: TGTGCCAGCAGCCAAGATATGGCAGGGGGGTCCTATAATTCACCCCTCCACTTT. Translation: CASSQDMAGGSYNSPLHF. The chain employs TRBV4-2 and TRBJ1-6, with 7 bases aligning to TRBD1. CDR1 and CDR2 from the germline V gene are LGHNA and YNFKEQ. The length of the CDR3 is 18 residues. Trimming removed 0 bases from V and 1 base from J; junction bases left unmatched: 6.

The sample holds one count of this clonotype. This may be a read error, as it is one base from a much larger clone. This rearrangement joins TRBV20-1 to TRBJ2-7; 7 positions match TRBD2. Germline CDR1 reads DFQATT; CDR2 reads SNEGSKA (reference sequence). J lost 2 bases, V lost 5 bases, and 6 bases had no gene match. This CDR3 contains 13 residues. In DNA, the CDR3 is TGCAGTGCTCTCTGGGAGGGGACCTACGAGCAGTACTTC. Its protein product is CSALWEGTYEQYF.

This clonotype has ten or more counts. The chain combines TRBV6-5 with TRBJ1-5; D is perhaps TRBD1 (6 bases). The length of the CDR3 is 14 residues. The germline V gene encodes CDR1 MNHEY and CDR2 SVGAGI. V was pared by 1 base and J by 6 bases, with 10 bases between. The CDR3 reads CASSYLGRGQPQHF. Written as DNA, the CDR3 is TGTGCCAGCAGTTACTTGGGCAGGGGTCAGCCCCAGCATTTT.

The chain employs TRBV10-3 and TRBJ2-3; the D gene is possibly TRBD2 (6 bases). The CDR3 has 15 residues. From germline, CDR1 is ENHRY and CDR2 SYGVKD. V gave up 0 bases and J gave up 2 bases, with 9 bases separating them. In DNA form, the CDR3 reads TGTGCCATCAGTGAGTCGGAGGGATCCACAGATACGCAGTATTTT. Translation: CAISESEGSTDTQYF.

The rearrangement uses TRBV20-1 and TRBJ2-7; a weak D match, TRBD1 (6 bases). This CDR3 spans 15 amino acids. CDR1 is DFQATT, CDR2 SNEGSKA, per germline (reference sequence). V was cut by 4 bases and J by 5 bases, with 21 bases left in between. In DNA, the CDR3 is TGCAGTGCTACCGGACCGAGCAGGACAGTCAACGAGCAGTACTTC. Protein product: CSATGPSRTVNEQYF.

In its sample, this clonotype was seen a few times. The chain employs TRBV19 and TRBJ1-5, with D perhaps TRBD1 (5 bases). With 7 bases removed from V and 0 bases from J, the gap between germline ends came to 10 bases. The CDR3 covers 14 residues. From germline, CDR1 is LNHDA and CDR2 SQIVND (reference sequence). CDR3 in DNA: TGTGCCAGTACGGGGGGATATAGCAATCAGCCCCAGCATTTT. This encodes CASTGGYSNQPQHF. Supplemented by reference TRBV19 and TRBJ1-5, the full variable domain reads DGGITQSPKYLFRKEGQNVTLSCEQNLNHDAMYWYRQDPGQGLRLIYYSQIVNDFQKGDIAEGYSVSREKKESFPLTVTSAQKNPTAFYLCASTGGYSNQPQHFGDGTRLSIL.

Worth noting for this clonotype: A read error is possible here, since a much larger clone lies one base away. This chain joins TRBV6-2 or TRBV6-3 and TRBJ2-6; the match to TRBD1 covers 7 bases. This CDR3 has 17 residues. Per the germline V gene, CDR1 is MNHEY and CDR2 is SVGEGT. CDR3 protein: CASSYRGPASGANVMTF. DNA of the CDR3: TGTGCCAGCAGTTACAGGGGGCCCGCCTCTGGGGCCAACGTCATGACTTTC.

This clonotype was recorded at least ten times. V usage is TRBV2 and J usage is TRBJ1-1, with D unclear. Germline V lookup: CDR1 SNHLY, CDR2 FYNNEI. V was shortened by 4 bases and J by 9 bases, with 12 bases between the two germline ends. This CDR3 contains 12 residues. CDR3 sequence (DNA): TGTGCCAGCAGTGCACGGGAGACTAAAGCTTTCTTT. Its protein product is CASSARETKAFF.

The rearrangement uses TRBV5-1 and TRBJ2-3; the match to TRBD2 covers 8 bases. Per germline, CDR1 SGHRS and CDR2 YFSETQ. The ends lost 8 bases at V and 5 bases at J; junction bases unmatched: 10. The CDR3 spans 14 residues. The chain's CDR3 is CASQRLAMGDTQYF. CDR3 nucleotides: TGCGCCAGTCAGCGACTAGCGATGGGAGATACGCAGTATTTT.

This clonotype has ten or more counts. The chain employs TRBV7-2 and TRBJ1-2; 9 positions match TRBD1. CDR3 size: 13 residues. Germline V gene data show CDR1 as SGHTA and CDR2 as FQGNSA. V shed 7 bases and J 5 bases; nucleotides not matched to a gene: 5. CDR3: CASTRTGAYGYTF. In DNA form, the CDR3 reads TGTGCCAGCACCCGGACAGGGGCATATGGCTACACCTTC.

At least ten counts were recorded for this clonotype. The V call is TRBV12-3 or TRBV12-4, the J call TRBJ1-5; D remains unclear. The CDR3 is 12 residues long. Between the trimmed V and J ends, which lost 7 bases and 0 bases, there was a span of 4 bases. The CDR3 region is CASKYSNQPQHF. The CDR3 region has the DNA TGTGCCAGCAAGTATAGCAATCAGCCCCAGCATTTT.